Here is one T cell receptor (beta chain) with its context. Its target is not known. Built from TCR beta cDNA, the libraries had unique molecular identifiers in them. TCRdb called the PCR reads again in MiXCR, with one record for every CDR3 protein. The sample lists fewer than 900,000 distinct CDR3 sequences; 40% to 55% were seen once. The CDR3 is made up of 16 amino acids. V gave up 2 bases and J gave up 0 bases, with 13 bases separating them. CDR1 and CDR2 from the germline V gene are SQVTM and ANQGSEA. This sample was included in a study of post-analysis software for immune sequencing data. General observations from the study: F-measure co-clustering was strong for batch-matched samples. With TRBV5-6, TRBV5-1 and TRBV20-1 included, about 5 TRBV segments were more frequent in patients than in controls. People with multiple sclerosis had a significantly lower normalized Chao1 diversity than controls did.

The rearrangement links TRBV29-1 to TRBJ2-2, with a weak D call TRBD1 (5 bases). The sequencing input was blood. The clonotype comes from a girl under 18 with multiple sclerosis. CDR3 DNA sequence: TGCAGCGTTGAACGGCAGGGCCAAGCGAACACCGGGGAGCTGTTTTTT. Its protein product is CSVERQGQANTGELFF.